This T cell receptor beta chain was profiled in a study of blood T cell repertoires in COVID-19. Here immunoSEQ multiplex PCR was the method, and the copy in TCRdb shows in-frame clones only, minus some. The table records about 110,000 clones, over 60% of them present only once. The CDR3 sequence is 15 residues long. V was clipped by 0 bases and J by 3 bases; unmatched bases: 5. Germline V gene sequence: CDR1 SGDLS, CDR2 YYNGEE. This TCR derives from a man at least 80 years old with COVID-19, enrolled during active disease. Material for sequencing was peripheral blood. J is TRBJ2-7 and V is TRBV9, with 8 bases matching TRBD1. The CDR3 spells CASSVGTGMIYEQYF. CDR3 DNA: TGTGCCAGCAGCGTAGGGACAGGGATGATCTACGAGCAGTACTTC.